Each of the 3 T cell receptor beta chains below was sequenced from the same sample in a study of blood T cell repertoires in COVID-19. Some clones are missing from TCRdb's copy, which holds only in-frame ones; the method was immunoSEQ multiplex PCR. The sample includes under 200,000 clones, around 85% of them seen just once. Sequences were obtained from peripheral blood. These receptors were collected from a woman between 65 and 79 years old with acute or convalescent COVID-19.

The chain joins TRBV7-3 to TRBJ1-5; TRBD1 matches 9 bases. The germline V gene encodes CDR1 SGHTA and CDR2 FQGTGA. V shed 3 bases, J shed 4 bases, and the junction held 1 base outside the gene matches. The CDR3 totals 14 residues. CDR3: CASSLTGGNQPQHF. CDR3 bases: TGTGCCAGCAGCTTGACAGGGGGAAATCAGCCCCAGCATTTT. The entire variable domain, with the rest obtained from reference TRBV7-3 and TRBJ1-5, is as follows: GAGVSQTPSNKVTEKGKYVELRCDPISGHTALYWYRQSLGQGPEFLIYFQGTGAADDSGLPNDRFFAVRPEGSVSTLKIQRTERGDSAVYLCASSLTGGNQPQHFGDGTRLSIL.

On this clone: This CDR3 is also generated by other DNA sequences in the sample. For the CDR3, the DNA is TGTGCCAGCAGTTACACAGGGGAATCTGGGGCCAACGTCCTGACTTTC. Its protein is CASSYTGESGANVLTF. The V gene is TRBV6-5, the J gene TRBJ2-6; 7 nucleotides match TRBD1. This CDR3 region has 16 residues. Germline CDR1 is MNHEY and CDR2 is SVGAGI. Losses at the gene ends were 2 bases for V and 1 base for J; bases not matched to a gene: 2.

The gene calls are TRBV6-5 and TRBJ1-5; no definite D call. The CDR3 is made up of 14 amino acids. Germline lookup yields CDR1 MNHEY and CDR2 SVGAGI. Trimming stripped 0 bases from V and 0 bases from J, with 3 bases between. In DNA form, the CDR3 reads TGTGCCAGCAGTTACTCTAATAGCAATCAGCCCCAGCATTTT. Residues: CASSYSNSNQPQHF.